This is a list of T cell receptor beta chains from one sample in a study of cytomegalovirus exposure and HLA in healthy donors. The assay was immunoSEQ multiplex PCR, and TCRdb's table has in-frame clones only and misses some. The table has approximately 150,000 clones, less than 80% seen once. Sequenced input: PBMCs. Receptors were obtained from a man between 35 and 55 years old in good health and CMV-seronegative. Each CDR3 is given with its conserved first and last residue. A D gene is named only where the DNA matches it firmly. Clone size is shown for a subset of rows, as once, few, many or a class of expanded clone.

J gene	D gene	CDR3 length	V gene	clone size	CDR3 protein	CDR3 DNA
TRBJ2-3	TRBD1	15	TRBV27	NA	CASSSLTGPTDTQYF	TGTGCCAGCAGTTCTTTGACAGGGCCCACAGATACGCAGTATTTT
TRBJ2-1	TRBD2	17	TRBV2	NA	CASSGLAGQIKYNEQFF	TGTGCCAGCAGCGGACTAGCGGGGCAAATTAAATACAATGAGCAGTTCTTC
TRBJ2-1	NA	16	TRBV19	NA	CASSGEKGLKYNEQFF	TGTGCCAGTAGTGGCGAGAAGGGACTCAAATACAATGAGCAGTTCTTC
TRBJ2-6	TRBD1	18	TRBV28	NA	CASSLLGRGFSGANVLTF	TGTGCCAGCAGTTTATTGGGCAGGGGGTTTTCTGGGGCCAACGTCCTGACTTTC
TRBJ2-1	TRBD2	14	TRBV11-3	NA	CASRSGGEGNEQFF	TGTGCCAGCCGATCGGGGGGAGAGGGAAATGAGCAGTTCTTC
TRBJ2-5	NA	18	TRBV18	NA	CASSPTVRGARNQETQYF	TGTGCCAGCTCACCAACGGTCAGGGGGGCGAGGAACCAAGAGACCCAGTACTTC
TRBJ1-6	NA	14	TRBV4-1	NA	CASSHRQENSPLHF	TGCGCCAGCAGTCATAGACAGGAAAATTCACCCCTCCACTTT
TRBJ1-2	NA	13	TRBV4-3	NA	CASSQAGDGGYTF	TGCGCCAGCAGCCAAGCAGGGGACGGTGGCTACACCTTC
TRBJ2-1	NA	18	TRBV2	NA	CASTPSPLLGGQGNEQFF	TGTGCCAGCACTCCAAGCCCGCTTCTGGGGGGGCAGGGCAATGAGCAGTTCTTC
TRBJ2-1	TRBD2	19	TRBV5-8	NA	CASSYRFLAGRSSYNEQFF	TGTGCCAGCAGCTACAGGTTTCTAGCGGGACGAAGCTCCTACAATGAGCAGTTCTTC
TRBJ1-6	TRBD1	17	TRBV7-2	NA	CASSLGRGQSLGSPLHF	TGTGCCAGCAGCTTAGGAAGGGGACAGTCTCTCGGTTCACCCCTCCACTTT
TRBJ2-1	TRBD2	19	TRBV9	NA	CASSVSLAGGGGSYNEQFF	TGTGCCAGCAGCGTGTCTCTAGCGGGAGGAGGGGGCTCCTACAATGAGCAGTTCTTC
TRBJ2-3	TRBD1	16	TRBV7-9	once	CASTRGAGGGTDTQYF	TGTGCCAGCACCCGAGGGGCAGGGGGTGGAACAGATACGCAGTATTTT
TRBJ2-7	TRBD1	15	TRBV19	NA	CASSIRGGQDYEQYF	TGTGCCAGTAGTATAAGAGGTGGACAGGACTACGAGCAGTACTTC
TRBJ1-1	NA	12	TRBV6-5	NA	CASRRGDTEAFF	TGTGCCAGCCGGAGGGGTGACACTGAAGCTTTCTTT
TRBJ2-1	TRBD2	16	TRBV2	NA	CASQSHERESYNEQFF	TGTGCCAGCCAATCCCATGAGCGGGAAAGCTACAATGAGCAGTTCTTC
TRBJ2-7	TRBD1	16	TRBV28	NA	CASSPSAGTGGSEQYF	TGTGCCAGCAGTCCATCCGCCGGGACAGGGGGCTCCGAGCAGTACTTC
TRBJ2-3	TRBD1	20	TRBV5-8	NA	CASSFSLYYRDRGLADTQYF	TGTGCCAGCAGCTTCTCCTTATACTACCGGGACAGGGGGCTGGCAGATACGCAGTATTTT
TRBJ2-1	TRBD2	15	TRBV6-1	NA	CASSWSGGLTDEQFF	TGTGCCAGCAGTTGGAGCGGGGGACTTACGGATGAGCAGTTCTTC
TRBJ1-5	NA	15	TRBV19	NA	CASSIGGGPNQPQHF	TGTGCCAGTAGTATAGGGGGGGGCCCCAATCAGCCCCAGCATTTT
TRBJ1-2	NA	15	TRBV6-5	NA	CASSSTPSSNYGYTF	TGTGCCAGCAGTTCAACACCTTCTTCCAACTATGGCTACACCTTC
TRBJ2-5	NA	14	TRBV4-2	NA	CASSQYQGQETQYF	TGTGCCAGCAGCCAATACCAGGGCCAAGAGACCCAGTACTTC
TRBJ2-3	NA	18	TRBV5-1	NA	CASSVLGGSIPSTDTQYF	TGCGCCAGCAGCGTACTCGGGGGAAGCATCCCTAGCACAGATACGCAGTATTTT
TRBJ2-2	NA	14	TRBV7-9	NA	CASSLNRPTGELFF	TGTGCCAGCAGCTTGAACAGGCCCACCGGGGAGCTGTTTTTT
TRBJ1-4	NA	14	TRBV5-4	few	CASTDGGTNEKLFF	TGTGCCAGCACCGACGGCGGGACTAATGAAAAACTGTTTTTT
TRBJ2-2	TRBD2	15	TRBV6-5	once	CASSYLAGGPGELFF	TGTGCCAGCAGTTACCTAGCGGGAGGGCCCGGGGAGCTGTTTTTT
TRBJ2-1	NA	12	TRBV2	NA	CAGGTRVNEQFF	TGTGCCGGAGGGACGCGGGTGAATGAGCAGTTCTTC
TRBJ2-7	NA	14	TRBV7-2	NA	CASSLAGLIYEQYF	TGTGCCAGCAGCTTAGCAGGACTCATCTACGAGCAGTACTTC
TRBJ2-2	NA	15	TRBV19	NA	CASSSRDRRAGELFF	TGTGCCAGTAGTTCCCGGGATCGGCGGGCCGGGGAGCTGTTTTTT
TRBJ2-2	TRBD2	16	TRBV29-1	NA	CSASGTSGSNTGELFF	TGCAGCGCGTCCGGGACTAGCGGGAGCAACACCGGGGAACTGTTTTTT
TRBJ2-7	TRBD1	16	TRBV5-6	NA	CASSFGQGVIRGEQYF	TGTGCCAGCAGCTTTGGACAGGGGGTAATCAGGGGCGAGCAGTACTTC
TRBJ2-1	TRBD1	16	TRBV5-1	NA	CASSLVRTGLDNEQFF	TGCGCCAGCAGCTTGGTGAGGACAGGGTTAGACAATGAGCAGTTCTTC
TRBJ2-3	TRBD2	16	TRBV5-1	NA	CASSPPLAGSADTQYF	TGCGCCAGCAGCCCTCCACTAGCGGGCTCCGCAGATACGCAGTATTTT
TRBJ1-1	TRBD1	15	TRBV19	few	CASRILDRGNTEAFF	TGTGCCAGTAGGATCTTAGACAGGGGGAACACTGAAGCTTTCTTT
TRBJ2-5	TRBD1	16	TRBV11-3	NA	CASSSGTGFDQETQYF	TGTGCCAGCAGCTCCGGGACAGGGTTTGACCAAGAGACCCAGTACTTC
TRBJ2-5	TRBD1	16	TRBV30	NA	CAWSVGGQGAFETQYF	TGTGCCTGGAGTGTAGGCGGACAGGGGGCGTTTGAGACCCAGTACTTC
TRBJ2-7	NA	10	TRBV27	once	CASGAYEQYF	TGTGCCAGCGGGGCCTACGAGCAGTACTTC
TRBJ2-7	TRBD2	18	TRBV29-1	NA	CSVRLHRDPLTSGHEQYF	TGCAGCGTTAGACTCCACAGGGACCCCTTAACTAGCGGGCACGAGCAGTACTTC
TRBJ2-2	TRBD2	15	TRBV29-1	few	CSVEETSGDTGELFF	TGCAGCGTTGAAGAGACTAGCGGGGACACCGGGGAGCTGTTTTTT
TRBJ2-7	NA	14	TRBV11-2	few	CASSSPSIDYEQYF	TGTGCCAGCAGCTCGCCTAGCATCGACTACGAGCAGTACTTC
TRBJ1-5	TRBD1	16	TRBV19	NA	CASSLGPTGGRQPQHF	TGTGCCAGTTCTCTTGGGCCGACAGGGGGACGCCAGCCCCAGCATTTT